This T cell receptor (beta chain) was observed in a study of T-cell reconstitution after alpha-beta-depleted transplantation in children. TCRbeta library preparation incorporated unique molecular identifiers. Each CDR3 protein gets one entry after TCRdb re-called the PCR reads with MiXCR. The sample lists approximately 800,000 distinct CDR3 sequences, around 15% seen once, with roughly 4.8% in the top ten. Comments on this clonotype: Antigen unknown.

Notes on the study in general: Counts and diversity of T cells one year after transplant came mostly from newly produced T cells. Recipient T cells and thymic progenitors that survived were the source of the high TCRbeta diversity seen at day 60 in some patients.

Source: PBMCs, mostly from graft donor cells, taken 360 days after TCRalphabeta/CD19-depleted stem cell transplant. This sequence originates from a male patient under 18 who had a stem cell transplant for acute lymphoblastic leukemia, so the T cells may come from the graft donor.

The CDR3 spells CASSPQYYEQYF. The DNA of the CDR3 is TGTGCCAGCAGTCCACAGTACTACGAGCAGTACTTC. The V call is TRBV12-3 or TRBV12-4, the J call TRBJ2-7, with unresolved D. This CDR3 region has 12 residues. Deletions cut 5 bases from V and 3 bases from J, with 8 bases between.